This T cell receptor beta chain was profiled in a study of molecular identifiers for immune sequencing clone quantification. Looking at the study overall: Replicate experiments divided RNA from around 20,000 or 100,000 naive CD8 cells into five parts and sequenced four. Overall study results and limits: Clones above 20 RNA copies held over 98% of effector molecules, under 1% in naive cells.

This clonotype was observed at least ten times. Its target is unknown. TCRdb re-called the PCR reads with MiXCR, one entry per CDR3 protein. The sample lists under 600,000 distinct CDR3 sequences; about a fifth were seen once. CDR1 is MDHEN and CDR2 is SYDVKM in the germline V gene. The V end lost 1 base, the J end lost 3 bases, and 10 bases lay between the germline ends. This CDR3 is 14 amino acids long. A CD8+CD4-CCR7+CD45RA+ gate was used to sort naive CD8 T cells. The TCR was taken from a human donor in good health. Some libraries in this study had Jurkat cell RNA spiked in. V is TRBV28 and J is TRBJ2-7; D call uncertain. Specimen: naive CD8+ T cells from blood, with Jurkat cell RNA spiked in. Subset given: FACS-sorted CD8+CD4-CCR7+CD45RA+ naive T cells. CDR3 amino acids: CASSLSSEHYEQYF. The CDR3 nucleotides read TGTGCCAGCAGTTTATCTTCGGAACACTACGAGCAGTACTTC.